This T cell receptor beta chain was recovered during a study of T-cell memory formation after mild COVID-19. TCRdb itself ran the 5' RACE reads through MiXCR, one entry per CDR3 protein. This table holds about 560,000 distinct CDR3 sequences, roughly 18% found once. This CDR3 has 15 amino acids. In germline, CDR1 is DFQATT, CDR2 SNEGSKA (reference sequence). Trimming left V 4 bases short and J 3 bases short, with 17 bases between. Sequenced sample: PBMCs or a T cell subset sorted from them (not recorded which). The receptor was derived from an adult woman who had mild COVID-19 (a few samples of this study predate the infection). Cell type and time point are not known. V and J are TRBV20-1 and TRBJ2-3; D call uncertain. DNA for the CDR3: TGCAGTGCTATGACTTTGGAGTTGGGGACAGATACGCAGTATTTT. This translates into CSAMTLELGTDTQYF.